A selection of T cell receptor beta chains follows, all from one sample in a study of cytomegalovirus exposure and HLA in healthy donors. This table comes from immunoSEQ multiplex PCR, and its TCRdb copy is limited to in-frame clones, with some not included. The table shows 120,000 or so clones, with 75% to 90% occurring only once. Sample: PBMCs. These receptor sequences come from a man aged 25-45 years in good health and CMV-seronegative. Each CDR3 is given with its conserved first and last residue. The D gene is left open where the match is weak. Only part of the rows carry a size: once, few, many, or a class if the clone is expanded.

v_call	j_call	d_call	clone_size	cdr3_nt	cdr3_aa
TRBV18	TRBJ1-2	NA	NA	TGTGCCAGCTCCCCAACCCCCCGACAGGAGAACTATGGCTACACCTTC	CASSPTPRQENYGYTF
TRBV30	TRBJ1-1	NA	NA	TGTGCCCTCCGGGTATTGAACACTGAAGCTTTCTTT	CALRVLNTEAFF
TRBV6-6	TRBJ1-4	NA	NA	TGTGCCAGCAGTACCAGGGTTGAAAAACTGTTTTTT	CASSTRVEKLFF
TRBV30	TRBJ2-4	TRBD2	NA	TGTGCCTGGAGCGGGGGGGCCAGTCAGTACTTC	CAWSGGASQYF
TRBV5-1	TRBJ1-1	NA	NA	TGCGCCAGCAGCTTGGCCGGTGAAGGGAAAATTGGACTGATGAACACTGAAGCTTTCTTT	CASSLAGEGKIGLMNTEAFF
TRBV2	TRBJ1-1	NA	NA	TGTGCCAGCACCCCCGGAAGGGGGAGCACTGAAGCTTTCTTT	CASTPGRGSTEAFF
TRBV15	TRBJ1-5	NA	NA	TGTGCCACCAGCAGACAGGGAAGCCAGCCCCAGCATTTT	CATSRQGSQPQHF
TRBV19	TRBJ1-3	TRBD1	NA	TGTGCCAGTAGTATGGGGCTGGGACAGGGGGCCAGTAGGAACACCATATATTTT	CASSMGLGQGASRNTIYF
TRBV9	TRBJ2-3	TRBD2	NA	TGTGCCAGCAGAAGCGGGCTAGCGGGGGACACAGATACGCAGTATTTT	CASRSGLAGDTDTQYF
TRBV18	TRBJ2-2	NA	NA	TGTGCCAGCTCACCACGGGACACACCGAACACCGGGGAGCTGTTTTTT	CASSPRDTPNTGELFF
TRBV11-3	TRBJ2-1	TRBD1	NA	TGTGCCAGCAGCCACCAGGGGGCGCGTATCCATGAGCAGTTCTTC	CASSHQGARIHEQFF
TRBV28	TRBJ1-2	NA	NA	TGTGCCGTACAGGAACAGGCCCTTAGGGGCTACACCTTC	CAVQEQALRGYTF
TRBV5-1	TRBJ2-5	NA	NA	TGCGCCAGCAGCGCAAGACATACTAGAAGTCGCCAGACCCAGTACTTC	CASSARHTRSRQTQYF
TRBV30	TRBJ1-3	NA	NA	TGTGCCTGGAGGGAGGGCACCTTCTCTGGAAACACCATATATTTT	CAWREGTFSGNTIYF
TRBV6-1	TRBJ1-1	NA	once	TGTGCCAGCAGTGAAAACGGGGGTTGGGTGGCTGAAGCTTTCTTT	CASSENGGWVAEAFF
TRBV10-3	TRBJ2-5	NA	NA	TGTGCCATCGCAGCGGTTCAAGAGACCCAGTACTTC	CAIAAVQETQYF
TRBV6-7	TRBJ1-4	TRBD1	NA	TGTGCCAGCAGTTACCCCGCAGGGGGCCCCACAACTAATGAAAAACTGTTTTTT	CASSYPAGGPTTNEKLFF
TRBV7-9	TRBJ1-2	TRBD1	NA	TGTGCCAGCAGCGACAACAGGGGAATCGGAGGGGGCTACACCTTC	CASSDNRGIGGGYTF
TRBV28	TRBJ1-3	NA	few	TGTGCCAGCAGTCCAGTGGGGCGGCCAATCTCTGGAAACACCATATATTTT	CASSPVGRPISGNTIYF
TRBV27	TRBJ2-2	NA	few	TGTGCCAGCAGTTTATCAGGGGTCGGGGAGCTGTTTTTT	CASSLSGVGELFF
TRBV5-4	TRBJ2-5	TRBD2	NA	TGTGCCAGCAGTACTAGCGGGGGGCCGCAAGAGACCCAGTACTTC	CASSTSGGPQETQYF
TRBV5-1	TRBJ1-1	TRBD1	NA	TGCGCCAGCTCAGGGACAGGGGGCTTTAAGACTGAAGCTTTCTTT	CASSGTGGFKTEAFF
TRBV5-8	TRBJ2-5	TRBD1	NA	TGTGCCAGCAGCTGGGGGGGGACAGGGGAAAACCAAGAGACCCAGTACTTC	CASSWGGTGENQETQYF
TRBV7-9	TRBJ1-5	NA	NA	TGTTCCAGCAGCTTTCGAACGGATCAGCCCCAGCATTTT	CSSSFRTDQPQHF
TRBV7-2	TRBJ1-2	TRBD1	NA	TGTGCCAGCAGCTTCCCCGGGACAGGGGAATATGGCTACACCTTC	CASSFPGTGEYGYTF
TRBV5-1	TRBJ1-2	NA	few	TGCGCCAGCAGCTTGCGACAGCAAGACTACACCTTC	CASSLRQQDYTF
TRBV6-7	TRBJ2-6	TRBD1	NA	TGTGCCAGCAATCACTATTCCCGGGACAGGGGCAACAGCTCTGGGGCCAACGGCCTGACTTTC	CASNHYSRDRGNSSGANGLTF
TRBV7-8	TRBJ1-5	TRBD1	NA	TGTGCCAGCAGCTCAGGGACAGAGTATAGCAATCAGCCCCAGCATTTT	CASSSGTEYSNQPQHF
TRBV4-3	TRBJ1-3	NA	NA	TGCGCCAGCAGCCAAGATCCGACAGCCTCTGGAAACACCATATATTTT	CASSQDPTASGNTIYF
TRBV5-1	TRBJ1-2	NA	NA	TGCGCCAGCAGCTTGATGGAGGGGGGGGGCTACACCTTC	CASSLMEGGGYTF
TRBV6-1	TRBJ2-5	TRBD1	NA	TGTGCCAGCAGTGCAGGGGGCGGGGTGGAGACCCAGTACTTC	CASSAGGGVETQYF
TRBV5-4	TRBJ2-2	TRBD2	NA	TGTGCCAGCAGCTTGATCGAGAGTAGCGGGGGGGAGAACACCGGGGAGCTGTTTTTT	CASSLIESSGGENTGELFF
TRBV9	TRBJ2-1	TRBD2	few	TGTGCCAGCAGCGTAAGGCTAGCGGGGGGGGTCTCGGACACCTACAATGAGCAGTTCTTC	CASSVRLAGGVSDTYNEQFF
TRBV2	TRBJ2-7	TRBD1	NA	TGTGCCAGCAGTAGGGACAGGGAAAAGGACGAGCAGTACTTC	CASSRDREKDEQYF
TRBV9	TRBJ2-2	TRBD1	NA	TGTGCCAGCAGCGTCCTTCCCGGGACAGGGGGCACCGGGGAGCTGTTTTTT	CASSVLPGTGGTGELFF
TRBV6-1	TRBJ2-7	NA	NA	TGTGCCAGCAGGACCCAGGTTGGCAGGGGCTACGAGCAGTACTTC	CASRTQVGRGYEQYF
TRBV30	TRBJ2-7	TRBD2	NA	TGTGCCTGGAGTGTAGAAGCGGGGGGGCCCTACGAGCAGTACTTC	CAWSVEAGGPYEQYF